Only one count was recorded for the clone carrying this TCR beta chain. Its target is unknown. This entry comes from a study of T cell responses to AZD1222 COVID-19 vaccine. Findings and caveats of the study: White British ancestry dominated among donors, who included more females, and clonal diversity was possibly underestimated.

Generated by immunoSEQ multiplex PCR, the TCRdb table keeps only in-frame clones and is missing some. The sample shows 75,000 to 100,000 clones, roughly 92% of them seen only once. CDR1 and CDR2 (germline): SGHTA, FQGNSA. V was shortened by 2 bases and J by 4 bases, with 9 bases between the two germline ends. The CDR3 extends over 14 amino acids. The source is an adult in good health. The material was peripheral blood, obtained on day 0 of AZD1222 vaccination. This chain links TRBV7-2 with TRBJ2-1; D gene ambiguous. CDR3: CASSLMALYNEQFF. The CDR3 DNA reads as TGTGCCAGCAGCTTAATGGCCCTATACAATGAGCAGTTCTTC. Combining the CDR3 with reference TRBV7-2 and TRBJ2-1 gives the whole variable domain GAGVSQSPSNKVTEKGKDVELRCDPISGHTALYWYRQSLGQGLEFLIYFQGNSAPDKSGLPSDRFSAERTGGSVSTLTIQRTQQEDSAVYLCASSLMALYNEQFFGPGTRLTVL.